This TCR beta chain was recorded in a study of blood T cell repertoires in COVID-19. Profiling relied on immunoSEQ multiplex PCR, and the TCRdb table lists in-frame clones only, not all of them. The sample holds 88,000 or so clones, roughly 80% seen once. Germline V CDR1 and CDR2: KGHSH, LQKENI. The junction had 4 bases not matched to a gene; V was cut back by 3 bases and J by 6 bases. CDR3 length: 14 amino acids. The receptor was derived from a human donor in a cohort sampled during active COVID-19. The sequencing input was peripheral blood. This chain uses TRBV18 with TRBJ2-1; 8 bases match TRBD1. The CDR3 protein is CASSPYTGGNEQFF. In DNA, the CDR3 is TGTGCCAGCTCACCCTACACAGGGGGCAATGAGCAGTTCTTC.